The next 31 T cell receptor beta chains were all read from a single sample in a study of shared clonotypes between healthy human individuals. The protocol was immunoSEQ multiplex PCR, while the TCRdb copy is restricted to in-frame clones and leaves out a portion. The sample holds some 2,000,000 clones, approximately 96% seen once. The sample was naive CD4+ T cells sorted from blood. The subset was: CD45RA+ positively selected. These receptor sequences come from a man between 18 and 29 years old in good health.

V and J are TRBV5-1 and TRBJ2-1; perhaps D is TRBD1 or TRBD2 (5 bases each). V lost 6 bases and J lost 0, with 13 bases in between. Germline V gene lookup returns CDR1 SGHRS and CDR2 YFSETQ. This CDR3 spans 15 amino acids. The CDR3 is CASIRDPSSYNEQFF. CDR3 bases: TGCGCCAGCATTAGGGACCCCAGCTCCTACAATGAGCAGTTCTTC.

This chain uses TRBV5-1 with TRBJ2-7; 15 bases agree with TRBD2. This CDR3 is built from 13 residues. Losses at the gene ends were 7 bases for V and 4 bases for J; bases not matched to a gene: 0. Germline CDR1 and CDR2: SGHRS and YFSETQ. The CDR3 DNA is TGCGCCAGCGGACTAGCGGGAGGGTACGAGCAGTACTTC. Its protein product is CASGLAGGYEQYF.

The V call is TRBV6-1, the J call TRBJ2-7; D is uncertain. The CDR3 consists of 15 residues. Germline V CDR1 and CDR2: MNHNS, SASEGT. Trimming removed 2 bases at V and 2 bases at J, with 13 bases between. The chain's CDR3 is CASSEYMGSPYEQYF. Written as DNA, the CDR3 is TGTGCCAGCAGTGAATACATGGGTTCCCCCTACGAGCAGTACTTC.

The CDR3 DNA reads TGTGCCAGCACTTACCTCGGGACAGGCAAGAGTAGTGGAAACACCATATATTTT. Protein: CASTYLGTGKSSGNTIYF. The chain joins TRBV7-9 to TRBJ1-3; 8 bases agree with TRBD1. The CDR3 length is 18 residues. The trim removed 7 bases at V and 3 bases at J, leaving 17 bases unmatched. CDR1 and CDR2 (germline): SEHNR, FQNEAQ (reference sequence).

The chain's CDR3 is CASSDPGVYRAIGGYTF. The CDR3 DNA is TGCGCCAGCAGTGACCCGGGGGTTTATAGGGCGATAGGCGGCTACACCTTC. The chain recombines TRBV10-2 with TRBJ1-2; D is possibly TRBD1 (5 bases). Trimming took 3 bases from V and 8 from J, leaving 25 bases between them. The germline gives CDR1 WSHSY, CDR2 SAAADI. The CDR3 runs 17 residues.

In this sample, this clone turned up once. This chain connects TRBV19 to TRBJ2-7; maybe TRBD2 (6 bases). V lost 3 bases and J 5 bases, leaving 20 bases between the germline ends. Germline V CDR1 and CDR2: LNHDA, SQIVND (reference sequence). This CDR3 has 16 amino acids. This CDR3 is CASSILLMEGIDEQYF. In nucleotides, the CDR3 is TGTGCCAGTAGTATTCTGTTGATGGAGGGAATCGACGAGCAGTACTTC.

The chain is built from TRBV11-2 and TRBJ1-2; tentative D call: TRBD1 (6 bases). V was pared by 1 base and J by 2 bases, with 8 bases between. CDR1 and CDR2 from the germline V gene are SGHAT and FQNNGV. This CDR3 region has 14 residues. The CDR3 region has the DNA TGTGCCAGCAGCTTAGTTACAGGGAACTATGGCTACACCTTC. Translating it yields CASSLVTGNYGYTF.

The V and J genes are TRBV5-5 and TRBJ2-3; the match to TRBD1 covers 8 bases. Germline CDR1 SGHKS, CDR2 YYEKEE (reference sequence). The J segment lost 4 bases and the V segment lost 4 bases, leaving 5 bases of the junction unmatched. CDR3 length: 14 residues. CDR3 in amino acids: CASSVDRGADTQYF. The DNA of the CDR3 is TGTGCCAGCAGCGTCGACAGGGGCGCAGATACGCAGTATTTT.

The chain has TRBV5-1 and TRBJ2-5; D unresolved. Germline V gives CDR1 SGHRS, CDR2 YFSETQ. This CDR3 is built from 16 residues. Trimming removed 0 bases at V and 2 bases at J, with 14 bases between. The DNA of the CDR3 is TGCGCCAGCAGCTTGGAAGGACGCCTTGAGCAAGAGACCCAGTACTTC. Residues: CASSLEGRLEQETQYF.

V gene TRBV27 combines with J gene TRBJ2-7, with D perhaps TRBD1 (5 bases). Germline CDR1 and CDR2: MNHEY and SMNVEV (reference sequence). CDR3 length: 17 residues. V lost 5 bases to trimming and J lost 0 bases, with 20 bases between them. CDR3 sequence (DNA): TGTGCCAGCAGTCCTCACCTTTGGGGCGACAGCTCCTACGAGCAGTACTTC. Encoded protein: CASSPHLWGDSSYEQYF.

The chain carries TRBV6-6 and TRBJ2-1; D is unclear. Germline CDR1 MNHNY, CDR2 SVGAGI (reference sequence). CDR3 size: 13 residues. V gave up 5 bases and J gave up 9 bases, with 14 bases separating them. CDR3 bases: TGTGCCAGCAGTCAGGCATTAGACGCTGAGCAGTTCTTC. Translation gives CASSQALDAEQFF.

The CDR3 nucleotides read TGTGCCAGCAAGACCGGGGAGGGTAACTATGGCTACACCTTC. It encodes CASKTGEGNYGYTF. The chain combines TRBV2 with TRBJ1-2; unclear D gene. The length of the CDR3 is 14 residues. V was clipped by 7 bases and J by 1 base, with 13 bases between them. Germline V CDR1 and CDR2: SNHLY, FYNNEI.

The chain joins TRBV7-2 to TRBJ2-1, with D possibly TRBD2 on 7 matching bases. The V end was cut by 5 bases, the J end by 8 bases, with 22 bases between. This CDR3 contains 16 residues. Germline V CDR1 and CDR2: SGHTA, FQGNSA. CDR3 sequence (DNA): TGTGCCAGCAGCCGCTTGGAGGGGGAGGGAACGCATGAGCAGTTCTTC. As protein: CASSRLEGEGTHEQFF.

The rearrangement joins TRBV18 to TRBJ2-3; D ambiguous. The CDR3 runs to 16 residues. CDR1 is KGHSH, CDR2 LQKENI, per germline. The V and J ends lost 0 bases and 2 bases respectively, with 12 bases between them. Here the CDR3 DNA reads TGTGCCAGCTCACCACCTTCGTTGCGGAACACAGATACGCAGTATTTT. Translated, it gives CASSPPSLRNTDTQYF.

The chain employs TRBV30 and TRBJ2-4; D possibly matches TRBD1 or TRBD2 (5 bases each). CDR1 and CDR2 from the germline V gene are GTSNPN and SVGIG (reference sequence). Trimming stripped 4 bases from V and 9 bases from J, with 22 bases between. There are 15 residues in the CDR3. CDR3 in DNA: TGTGCCTGGACCCATTCCGGGACGGCCCGGGCCATTCAGTACTTC. This gives the protein CAWTHSGTARAIQYF.

In regard to this clone: Other nucleotide sequences in the sample specify the same CDR3. This chain uses TRBV11-2 with TRBJ2-3, with D maybe TRBD1 (5 bases). V was shortened by 1 base and J by 0 bases, with 5 bases between the two germline ends. Germline V gene sequence: CDR1 SGHAT, CDR2 FQNNGV. This CDR3 is built from 14 residues. CDR3 coding DNA: TGTGCCAGCAGCTTAGGGACAAGCACAGATACGCAGTATTTT. Protein: CASSLGTSTDTQYF.

Note on this clone: This specimen includes other DNA sequences encoding the same CDR3. The CDR3 spells CASSLTGSGNTIYF. CDR3 in DNA: TGTGCCAGCAGCTTAACGGGCTCTGGAAACACCATATATTTT. The rearrangement joins TRBV7-9 to TRBJ1-3; the D is unclear. The V gene lost 2 bases and the J gene lost 0 bases, with 5 bases spanning the gap. The CDR3 extends over 14 amino acids. Germline-derived CDR1 and CDR2 are SEHNR and FQNEAQ (reference sequence).

The rearrangement joins TRBV4-3 to TRBJ2-1; 10 bases agree with TRBD1. Per germline, CDR1 LGHNA and CDR2 YSLEER. V dropped 2 bases and J dropped 8; count of bases not matched to a gene: 9. CDR3 size: 16 residues. CDR3 nucleotides: TGCGCCAGCAGCCAACCTGACAGGGGGCTTAGGGATGAGCAGTTCTTC. Protein product: CASSQPDRGLRDEQFF.

This chain uses TRBV4-3 with TRBJ2-1; D remains unclear. From germline, CDR1 is LGHNA and CDR2 YSLEER. The CDR3 is made up of 20 amino acids. The V end lost 0 bases, the J end lost 0 bases, and 21 bases lay between the germline ends. CDR3 amino acids: CASSQDVPGEIRSSYNEQFF. The CDR3 DNA is TGCGCCAGCAGCCAAGACGTGCCGGGCGAAATAAGATCCTCCTACAATGAGCAGTTCTTC.

V usage is TRBV27 and J usage is TRBJ2-7, with D perhaps being TRBD1 or TRBD2 (5 bases each). Trimming removed 8 bases at V and 3 bases at J, with 20 bases between. The CDR3 is 15 residues long. Per the germline V gene, CDR1 is MNHEY and CDR2 is SMNVEV (reference sequence). The CDR3 DNA reads as TGTGCCAGCTGTCCGCGACCGGGGCAGATCTACGAGCAGTACTTC. Translation: CASCPRPGQIYEQYF.

V usage is TRBV30 and J usage is TRBJ2-5, with no clear D. The CDR3 totals 13 residues. Germline CDR1 is GTSNPN and CDR2 is SVGIG (reference sequence). Trimming left V 4 bases short and J 1 base short, with 10 bases between. CDR3 loop: CAWTEWFQETQYF. In DNA, the CDR3 is TGTGCCTGGACCGAGTGGTTCCAAGAGACCCAGTACTTC.

The genes are TRBV5-6 and TRBJ1-5; D uncertain. V lost 2 bases to trimming and J lost 4 bases, with 4 bases between them. CDR1 and CDR2 from the germline V gene are SGHDT and YYEEEE. The length of the CDR3 is 12 residues. As DNA, the CDR3 is TGTGCCAGCAGCTTAATAAATCAGCCCCAGCATTTT. This gives the protein CASSLINQPQHF.

CDR3 nucleotide sequence: TGTGCCAGCAGTGAAGTTAGGCAGGCAAAACTGTTTTTT. Amino acids: CASSEVRQAKLFF. The V and J genes are TRBV6-1 and TRBJ1-4; D not resolved. In germline, CDR1 is MNHNS, CDR2 SASEGT. V lost 1 base to trimming and J lost 10 bases, with 10 bases between them. The CDR3 has 13 amino acids.

The gene calls are TRBV5-5 and TRBJ1-4; no clear D gene. The V gene lost 1 base and the J gene lost 2 bases, with 6 bases spanning the gap. The CDR3 runs 14 residues. CDR1 is SGHKS, CDR2 YYEKEE, per germline (reference sequence). The CDR3 spells CASSLLSTNEKLFF. In DNA, the CDR3 is TGTGCCAGCAGCTTGTTGAGTACTAATGAAAAACTGTTTTTT.

V usage is TRBV15 and J usage is TRBJ2-2, with D possibly TRBD2 on 5 matching bases. The CDR3 sequence is 18 residues long. V dropped 0 bases and J dropped 2 bases, with 16 bases sitting between them. Per the germline V gene, CDR1 is LNHNV and CDR2 is YYDKDF (reference sequence). The DNA for the CDR3 is TGTGCCACCAGCAGAGACCGCCTGGCGGGCGTCAACACCGGGGAGCTGTTTTTT. Protein sequence: CATSRDRLAGVNTGELFF.

This chain uses TRBV7-9 with TRBJ1-4, with D tentatively TRBD1 (6 bases). The CDR3 totals 16 residues. Trimming left V 4 bases short and J 8 bases short, with 20 bases between. Germline lookup yields CDR1 SEHNR and CDR2 FQNEAQ (reference sequence). CDR3 loop: CASSSSSGQINEKLFF. The CDR3 DNA reads as TGTGCCAGCAGCTCATCCTCTGGACAGATTAACGAAAAACTGTTTTTT. The full variable domain, in which reference TRBV7-9 and TRBJ1-4 provide the parts outside the CDR3, is DTGVSQNPRHKITKRGQNVTFRCDPISEHNRLYWYRQTLGQGPEFLTYFQNEAQLEKSRLLSDRFSAERPKGSFSTLEIQRTEQGDSAMYLCASSSSSGQINEKLFFGSGTQLSVL.

The sample holds one count of this clone. This specimen includes other DNA sequences encoding the same CDR3. The V gene is TRBV7-2, the J gene TRBJ2-1; D is unclear. This CDR3 has 13 amino acids. The V end was cut by 1 base, the J end by 4 bases, with 5 bases between. Per germline, CDR1 SGHTA and CDR2 FQGNSA. Written as DNA, the CDR3 is TGTGCCAGCAGCTTAGACAGTTACAATGAGCAGTTCTTC. This encodes CASSLDSYNEQFF.

The chain links TRBV6-1 to TRBJ2-7; 8 bases are a match to TRBD1. CDR1 and CDR2 (germline): MNHNS, SASEGT. The CDR3 contains 11 residues. V gave up 3 bases and J gave up 9 bases; unmatched junction bases: 1. The CDR3 DNA sequence: TGTGCCAGCAGTGACGGACAGGGGCAGTACTTC. This translates into CASSDGQGQYF.

The chain joins TRBV5-1 to TRBJ2-5, with 8 bases aligning to TRBD2. CDR3 size: 15 residues. CDR1 SGHRS and CDR2 YFSETQ come from the germline V gene. After removal of 4 bases from V and 5 bases from J, the junction contained 10 bases not matched to a gene. CDR3 nucleotides: TGCGCCAGCAGCCCCCCCGGGAGGGAAGGGGAGACCCAGTACTTC. As protein: CASSPPGREGETQYF. Full variable domain (remainder filled in from reference TRBV5-1 and TRBJ2-5): KAGVTQTPRYLIKTRGQQVTLSCSPISGHRSVSWYQQTPGQGLQFLFEYFSETQRNKGNFPGRFSGRQFSNSRSEMNVSTLELGDSALYLCASSPPGREGETQYFGPGTRLLVL.

The V call is TRBV9, the J call TRBJ2-7, with no clear D. The germline gives CDR1 SGDLS, CDR2 YYNGEE. The CDR3 has 15 amino acids. The ends were cut back, 0 bases at V and 0 bases at J, with 10 bases in the middle. CDR3 residues: CASSVEYEASYEQYF. Here the CDR3 DNA reads TGTGCCAGCAGCGTAGAGTACGAGGCCTCCTACGAGCAGTACTTC.

CDR3 coding DNA: TGCGCCAGCAGCCAAGAGCCAAGAGGTGAGCAGTTCTTC. Encoded protein: CASSQEPRGEQFF. The V call is TRBV4-3, the J call TRBJ2-1; D not certain. With 0 bases removed from V and 9 bases from J, the gap between germline ends came to 9 bases. The CDR3 extends over 13 amino acids. Germline V gives CDR1 LGHNA, CDR2 YSLEER.